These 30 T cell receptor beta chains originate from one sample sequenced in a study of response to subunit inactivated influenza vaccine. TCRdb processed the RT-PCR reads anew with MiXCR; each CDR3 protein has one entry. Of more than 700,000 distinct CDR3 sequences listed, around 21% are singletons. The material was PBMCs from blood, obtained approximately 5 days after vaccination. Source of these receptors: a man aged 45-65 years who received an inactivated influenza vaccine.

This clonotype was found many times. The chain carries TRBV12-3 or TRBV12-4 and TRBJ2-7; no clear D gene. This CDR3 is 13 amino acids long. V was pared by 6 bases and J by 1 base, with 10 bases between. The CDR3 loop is CASSSPDSYEQYF. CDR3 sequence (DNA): TGTGCCAGCAGCTCCCCGGATTCCTACGAGCAGTACTTC.

The CDR3 nucleotides read TGTGCCAGCAGGGACAGGGGTTTCGGCGAGCAGTACTTC. Translation gives CASRDRGFGEQYF. This chain links TRBV6-1 with TRBJ2-7, with TRBD1 matching over 9 bases. V lost 6 bases, J lost 6 bases, and 6 bases stayed unmatched. The germline CDR1 and CDR2 sequences are MNHNS and SASEGT. This CDR3 spans 13 amino acids.

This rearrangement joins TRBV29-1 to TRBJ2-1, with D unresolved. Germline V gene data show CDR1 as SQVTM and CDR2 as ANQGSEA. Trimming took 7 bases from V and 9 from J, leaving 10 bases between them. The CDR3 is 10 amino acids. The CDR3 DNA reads TGCAGCGGGGCCTGGGTTGAGCAGTTCTTC. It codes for CSGAWVEQFF.

CDR3 nucleotide sequence: TGTGCCAGCAGTTACTCGTTGACAGCTCGTCAAGAGACCCAGTACTTC. It is translated as CASSYSLTARQETQYF. The chain has TRBV6-2 or TRBV6-3 and TRBJ2-5; a weak D match, TRBD1 (5 bases). This CDR3 has 16 residues. From germline, CDR1 is MNHEY and CDR2 SVGEGT. Trimming took off 0 bases at V and 2 bases at J, with 13 bases between the two ends.

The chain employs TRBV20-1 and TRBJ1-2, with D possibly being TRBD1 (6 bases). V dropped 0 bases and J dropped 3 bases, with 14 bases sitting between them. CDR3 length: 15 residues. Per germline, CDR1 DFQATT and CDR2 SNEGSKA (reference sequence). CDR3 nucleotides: TGCAGTGCTAGAGATATGGGGGCGGTTGACTATGGCTACACCTTC. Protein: CSARDMGAVDYGYTF.

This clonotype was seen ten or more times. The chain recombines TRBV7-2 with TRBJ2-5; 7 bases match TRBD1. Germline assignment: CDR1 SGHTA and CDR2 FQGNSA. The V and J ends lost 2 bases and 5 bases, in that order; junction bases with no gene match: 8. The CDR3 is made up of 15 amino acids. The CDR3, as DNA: TGTGCCAGCAGCTTACTGGCAGGGGGTGGGGAGACCCAGTACTTC. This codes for CASSLLAGGGETQYF.

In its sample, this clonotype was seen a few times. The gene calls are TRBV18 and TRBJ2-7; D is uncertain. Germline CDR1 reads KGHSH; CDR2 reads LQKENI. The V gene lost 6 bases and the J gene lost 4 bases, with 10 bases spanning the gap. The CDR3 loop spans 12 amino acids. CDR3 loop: CASSRSTYEQYF. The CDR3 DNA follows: TGTGCCAGCTCGCGAAGTACGTACGAGCAGTACTTC.

The CDR3 region has the DNA TGTGCCAGCAGCACCCAGGGACAGGGATCCGGGGAGCTGTTTTTT. As protein: CASSTQGQGSGELFF. The chain has TRBV7-2 and TRBJ2-2; 9 bases line up with TRBD1. This CDR3 is built from 15 residues. Trimming removed 5 bases from V and 6 bases from J; junction bases left unmatched: 7. Germline V gives CDR1 SGHTA, CDR2 FQGNSA.

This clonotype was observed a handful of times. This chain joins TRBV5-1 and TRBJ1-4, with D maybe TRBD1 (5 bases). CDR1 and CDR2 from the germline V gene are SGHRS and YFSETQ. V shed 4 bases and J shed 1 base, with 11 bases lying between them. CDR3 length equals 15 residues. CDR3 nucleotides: TGCGCCAGCAGCGACGGAGGGGTAACTAATGAAAAACTGTTTTTT. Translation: CASSDGGVTNEKLFF. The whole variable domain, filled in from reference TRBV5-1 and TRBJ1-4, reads KAGVTQTPRYLIKTRGQQVTLSCSPISGHRSVSWYQQTPGQGLQFLFEYFSETQRNKGNFPGRFSGRQFSNSRSEMNVSTLELGDSALYLCASSDGGVTNEKLFFGSGTQLSVL.

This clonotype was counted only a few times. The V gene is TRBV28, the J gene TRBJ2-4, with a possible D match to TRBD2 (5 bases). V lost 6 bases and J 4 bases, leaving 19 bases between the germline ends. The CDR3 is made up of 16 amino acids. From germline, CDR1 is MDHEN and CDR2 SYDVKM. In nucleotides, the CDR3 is TGTGCCAGCAGCCAGGCGGGCCCATACTTAAAAAACATTCAGTACTTC. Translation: CASSQAGPYLKNIQYF.

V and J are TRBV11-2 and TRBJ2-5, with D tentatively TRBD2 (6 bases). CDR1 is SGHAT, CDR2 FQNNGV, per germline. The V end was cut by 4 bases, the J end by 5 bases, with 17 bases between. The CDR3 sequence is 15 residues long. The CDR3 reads CASSSIRAAGETQYF. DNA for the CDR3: TGTGCCAGCAGCTCCATTCGGGCGGCGGGGGAGACCCAGTACTTC.

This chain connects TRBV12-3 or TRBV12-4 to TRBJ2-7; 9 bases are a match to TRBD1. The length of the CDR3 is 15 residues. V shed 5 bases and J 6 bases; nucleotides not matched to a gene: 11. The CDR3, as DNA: TGTGCCAGCAGTCAACGGCCAACAGGGGGCGGCGAGCAGTACTTC. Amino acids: CASSQRPTGGGEQYF.

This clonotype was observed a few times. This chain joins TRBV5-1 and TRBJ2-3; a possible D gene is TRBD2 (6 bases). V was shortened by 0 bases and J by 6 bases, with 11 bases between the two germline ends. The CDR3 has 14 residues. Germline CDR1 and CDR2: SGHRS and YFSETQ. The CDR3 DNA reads TGCGCCAGCAGCTTGGAGGAGGGATCGGATACGCAGTATTTT. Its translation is CASSLEEGSDTQYF.

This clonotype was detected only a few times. The CDR3 DNA reads TGCAGTGCTAATCTACAGGGGCTAACCCGTGAAAAACTGTTTTTT. It is translated as CSANLQGLTREKLFF. The V gene is TRBV20-1, the J gene TRBJ1-4; TRBD1 matches 7 bases. From germline, CDR1 is DFQATT and CDR2 SNEGSKA (reference sequence). J lost 7 bases, V lost 4 bases, and 12 bases had no gene match. This CDR3 region has 15 residues.

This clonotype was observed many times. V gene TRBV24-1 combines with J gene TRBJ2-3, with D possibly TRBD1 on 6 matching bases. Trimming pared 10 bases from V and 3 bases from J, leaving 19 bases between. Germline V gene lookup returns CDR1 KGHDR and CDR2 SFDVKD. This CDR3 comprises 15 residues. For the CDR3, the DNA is TGTGCCACAGCAACCGGGACAATTGGAACAGATACGCAGTATTTT. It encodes CATATGTIGTDTQYF.

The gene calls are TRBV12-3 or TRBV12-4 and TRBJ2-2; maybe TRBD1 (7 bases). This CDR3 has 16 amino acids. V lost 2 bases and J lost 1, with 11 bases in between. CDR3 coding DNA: TGTGCCAGCAGTTTAAGACAGGGAGGGAACACCGGGGAGCTGTTTTTT. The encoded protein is CASSLRQGGNTGELFF.

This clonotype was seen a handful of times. DNA for the CDR3: TGTGCCAGCAGCGTAACAGGGAAGGGGTCACCCCTCCACTTT. This codes for CASSVTGKGSPLHF. V gene TRBV9 combines with J gene TRBJ1-6; a possible D gene is TRBD1 (6 bases). V shed 1 base and J shed 10 bases, with 12 bases lying between them. Germline V gives CDR1 SGDLS, CDR2 YYNGEE. The CDR3 extends over 14 amino acids.

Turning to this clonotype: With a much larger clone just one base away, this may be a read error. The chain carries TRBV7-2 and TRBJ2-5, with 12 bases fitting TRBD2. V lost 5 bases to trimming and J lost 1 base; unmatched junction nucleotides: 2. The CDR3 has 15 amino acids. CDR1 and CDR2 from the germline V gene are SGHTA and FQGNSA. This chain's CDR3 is CASSPTSGGQETQYF. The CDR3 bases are TGTGCCAGCAGCCCGACTAGCGGGGGCCAAGAGACCCAGTACTTC.

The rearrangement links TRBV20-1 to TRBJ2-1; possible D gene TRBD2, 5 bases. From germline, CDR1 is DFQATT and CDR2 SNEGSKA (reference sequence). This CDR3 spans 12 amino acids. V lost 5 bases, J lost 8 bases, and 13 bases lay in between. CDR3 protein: CSAGGRSHEQFF. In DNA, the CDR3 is TGCAGTGCTGGCGGGCGAAGCCATGAGCAGTTCTTC.

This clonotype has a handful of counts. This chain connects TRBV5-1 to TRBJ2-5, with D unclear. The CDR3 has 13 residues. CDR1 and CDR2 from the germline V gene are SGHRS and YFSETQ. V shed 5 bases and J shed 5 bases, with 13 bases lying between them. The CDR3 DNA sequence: TGCGCCAGCAGAGCCCCAAGCGAGGAGACCCAGTACTTC. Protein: CASRAPSEETQYF.

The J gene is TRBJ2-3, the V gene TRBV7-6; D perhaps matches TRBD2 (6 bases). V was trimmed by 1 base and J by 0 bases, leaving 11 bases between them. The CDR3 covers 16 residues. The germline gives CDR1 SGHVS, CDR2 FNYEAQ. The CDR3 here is CASSLGTSPSTDTQYF. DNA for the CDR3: TGTGCCAGCAGCTTAGGTACTAGCCCTAGCACAGATACGCAGTATTTT.

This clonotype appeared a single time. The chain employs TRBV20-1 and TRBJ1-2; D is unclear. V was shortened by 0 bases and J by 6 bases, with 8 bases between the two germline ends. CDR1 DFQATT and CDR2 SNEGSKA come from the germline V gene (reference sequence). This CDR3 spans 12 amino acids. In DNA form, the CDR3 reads TGCAGTGCTAGAGATCACCCAGATGGCTACACCTTC. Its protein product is CSARDHPDGYTF.

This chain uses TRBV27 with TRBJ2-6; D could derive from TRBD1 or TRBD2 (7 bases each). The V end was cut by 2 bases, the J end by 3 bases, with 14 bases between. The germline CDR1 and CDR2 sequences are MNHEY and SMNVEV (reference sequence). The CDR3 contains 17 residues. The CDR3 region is CASSLNPGGDGANVLTF. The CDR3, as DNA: TGTGCCAGCAGTTTAAACCCAGGGGGGGATGGGGCCAACGTCCTGACTTTC.

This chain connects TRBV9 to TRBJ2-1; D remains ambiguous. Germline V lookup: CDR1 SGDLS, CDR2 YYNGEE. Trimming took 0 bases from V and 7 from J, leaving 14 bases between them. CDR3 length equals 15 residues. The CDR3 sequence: CASSVGDSLSNEQFF. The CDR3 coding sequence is TGTGCCAGCAGCGTAGGAGACTCCTTGAGTAATGAGCAGTTCTTC. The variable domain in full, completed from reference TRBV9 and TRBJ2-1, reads DSGVTQTPKHLITATGQRVTLRCSPRSGDLSVYWYQQSLDQGLQFLIQYYNGEERAKGNILERFSAQQFPDLHSELNLSSLELGDSALYFCASSVGDSLSNEQFFGPGTRLTVL.

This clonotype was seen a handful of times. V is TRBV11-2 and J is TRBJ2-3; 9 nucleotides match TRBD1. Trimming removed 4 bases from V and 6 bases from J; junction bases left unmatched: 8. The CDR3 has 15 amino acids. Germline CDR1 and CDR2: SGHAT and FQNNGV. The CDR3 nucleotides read TGTGCCAGCAGCTCCCGGACAGGGGATGGTGATACGCAGTATTTT. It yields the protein CASSSRTGDGDTQYF.

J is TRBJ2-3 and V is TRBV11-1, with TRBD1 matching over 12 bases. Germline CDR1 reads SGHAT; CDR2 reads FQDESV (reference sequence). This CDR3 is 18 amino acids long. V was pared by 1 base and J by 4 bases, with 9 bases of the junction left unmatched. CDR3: CASSLGAGTGGAADTQYF. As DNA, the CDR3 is TGTGCCAGCAGCTTAGGGGCCGGGACAGGGGGCGCGGCAGATACGCAGTATTTT.

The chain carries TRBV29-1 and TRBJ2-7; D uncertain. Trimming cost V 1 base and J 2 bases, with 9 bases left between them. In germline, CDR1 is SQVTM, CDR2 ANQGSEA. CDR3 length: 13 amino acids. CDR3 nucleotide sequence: TGCAGCGTTGAAGGTGGCGGAACCTACGAGCAGTACTTC. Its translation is CSVEGGGTYEQYF.

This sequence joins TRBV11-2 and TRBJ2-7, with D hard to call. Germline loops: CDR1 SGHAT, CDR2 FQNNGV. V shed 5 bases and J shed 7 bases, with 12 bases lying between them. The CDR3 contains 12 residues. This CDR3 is CASSLGPAEQYF. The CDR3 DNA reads TGTGCCAGCAGCCTTGGGCCAGCGGAGCAGTACTTC.

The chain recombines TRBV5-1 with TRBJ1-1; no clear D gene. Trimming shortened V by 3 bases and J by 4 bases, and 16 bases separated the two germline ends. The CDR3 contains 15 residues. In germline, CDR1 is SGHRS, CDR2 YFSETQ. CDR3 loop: CASSSDLRGSTEAFF. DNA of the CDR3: TGCGCCAGCAGCTCGGACTTGAGAGGCTCCACTGAAGCTTTCTTT.

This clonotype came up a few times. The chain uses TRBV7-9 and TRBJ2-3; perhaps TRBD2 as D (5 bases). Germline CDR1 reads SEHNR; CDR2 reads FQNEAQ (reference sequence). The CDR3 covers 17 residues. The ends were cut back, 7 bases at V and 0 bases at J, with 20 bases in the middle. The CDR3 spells CASNLPPLDPSTDTQYF. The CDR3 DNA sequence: TGTGCCAGCAACCTACCCCCACTAGACCCTAGCACAGATACGCAGTATTTT.